This T cell receptor beta chain stems from a study of blood T cells in healthy people across ages. A second PCR, run for about 7 to 11 cycles, used a sample-barcoded 5' primer plus a J-beta primer mix. TCRdb recomputed calls from the 5' RACE reads with MiXCR, one row per CDR3 protein. The sample shows approximately 690,000 distinct CDR3 sequences, 35% to 50% of them seen only once. Unmatched junction bases numbered 18, after V lost 7 bases and J lost 9 bases. The CDR3 has 15 residues. The germline gives CDR1 DFQATT, CDR2 SNEGSKA (reference sequence). This chain joins TRBV20-1 and TRBJ2-1; 7 bases are shared with TRBD2. This receptor was obtained from an elderly man in good health. Material: blood. The CDR3 loop is CSVEKTPGGMGEQFF. CDR3 nucleotides: TGCAGTGTCGAAAAGACCCCCGGGGGGATGGGTGAGCAGTTCTTC.